This T cell receptor beta chain was retrieved from a study of shared clonotypes between healthy human individuals (dated by TCRdb to 2020 to 2021). Context from the whole study: The cohort included three men and a couple of women between 18 and 49 years of age. For each donor, CD4 naive and CD4 memory were each given three plates, CD8 naive was given two plates, and CD8 memory was given one plate. Different laboratories and diverse techniques were used to prepare libraries and sequence TCR repertoires, to increase sequencing depth and limit assay-specific biases. The study deeply sequenced blood TCR repertoires of about 5 healthy adults to estimate repertoire size and the extent of clonotype sharing between individuals. Between about 0.8 and 8.9 billion PBMCs per donor were obtained by leukapheresis. General study outcomes and caveats: Pairwise subsampling led to the expectation that sequencing depth would affect the degree of clonotype sharing among donors. Because the study included a small number of donors, the genetic and exposure-history diversity represented was limited. Sharing across several donors was observed for around 5% of naive CD4, around 3.5% of naive CD8, 2% to 2.5% of memory CD4, and over 0.3% of memory CD8 clonotypes. Higher generation probabilities were observed for clonotypes shared by all four sorted-subset donors than for non-shared clonotypes. Naive subsets generally had larger estimated clonotype richness than memory subsets. Even with the large sequencing depth, rarefaction of the sorted-subset datasets indicated that sequencing was incomplete. Sampling was restricted to blood, and TCR repertoires in tissue are likely to differ from TCR repertoires in blood.

Of note for this clone: No cognate antigen has been identified for it. No clone much larger than this one lies a single base away; base qualities are absent.

Using the deep immunoSEQ assay, TCR CDR3 regions were amplified from genomic DNA by multiplex PCR. Genomic DNA extracted from each cell subset was distributed evenly over all wells of several immunoSEQ 96-well plates, and each plate served as one replicate. For sorted subsets, about 200 ng genomic DNA, equal to some 30,000 T cell genomes, was loaded into each replicate PCR. The purified libraries were quantified using a Qubit 3.0 fluorometer, sized with a Bioanalyzer 2100, and then quantified again using the KAPA Library Quantification kit. Each immunoSEQ 96-well plate was sequenced on its own single-read 150-cycle Illumina NextSeq 550 flow cell. Per the source publication's procedure: The immunoSEQ output contained only junctional sequences without quality scores, so filtering could not match that applied to full-length reads. To assign V/J genes and CDR3, sequences were annotated against IMGT germline references using PyIR, a Python wrapper for IgBLAST v1.9. Reads were removed for weak V/J assignments (E-value above 1e-6), missing CDR3, stop codons, out-of-frame junctions, or ambiguous translated residues. V3J clonotypes were defined as sequences sharing the same inferred V gene, J gene, and CDR3 amino acid sequence. To compute the percentage overlap between repertoires, the number of shared unique clonotypes was divided by the size of the smaller repertoire. Repertoire richness was assessed with RTK rarefaction, the Chao1 estimator, and Recon v2.1 estimates of unobserved clonotypes. Generation probabilities for all TCRbeta clonotypes obtained by the gDNA method from a handful of donors were computed using OLGA. Sourced from immuneACCESS, this table was stored by TCRdb with only in-frame sequences that have V and J called. A share of the clones is absent; for the studies checked, an unresolved V gene accounts for under half, and the remainder has no known explanation. V and J calls and clone size are those listed in that table; D and trimming were worked out from the DNA. The sample contains roughly 2,000,000 clones, 90% to 95% of them found a single time. About 1.7% of the sample comes from the top ten.

CD8 naive samples were CD45RO-negative cells positively selected for CCR7, giving a CD45RA+CCR7+ population that excluded TemRA cells. Healthy HIV-negative adults with no recently reported acute infections or vaccinations were included as donors. Every donor was a Caucasian adult residing in Nashville, Tennessee, USA. Blood was obtained by leukapheresis, after which PBMCs were separated by Ficoll-Histopaque density gradient centrifugation and cryopreserved in liquid nitrogen vapor phase. Analytical flow cytometry was used to check the purity and quantity of each magnetically sorted T cell population. Genomic DNA was isolated from each sorted fraction and quantified by UV absorbance on a Nanodrop 2000c. The sequence was obtained from a man aged 18-30 years in good health. Some clones in this sample may be carry-over from other donors' samples. Sample: naive CD8+ T cells from PBMCs. Per the publication, the cell subset or site label means: CD45RA+CCR7+.

The CDR3 is CATSGRDRAKGTEAFF. The DNA is as follows: TGTGCCACCAGCGGCCGGGACAGGGCGAAAGGCACTGAAGCTTTCTTT. The chain is assembled from TRBV15 and TRBJ1-1; TRBD1 aligns with 9 central bases. The CDR3 runs 16 amino acids, cysteine and phenylalanine included. Of the read, only the CDR3 DNA is kept; its 48 bases are in frame from base 1. CDR1 and CDR2 are drawn from the germline V gene (reference sequence): LNHNV, YYDKDF. For this chain, trimming is 5 bases at the V end and 4 bases at the J end, and the number of junction bases without a gene match is 11.